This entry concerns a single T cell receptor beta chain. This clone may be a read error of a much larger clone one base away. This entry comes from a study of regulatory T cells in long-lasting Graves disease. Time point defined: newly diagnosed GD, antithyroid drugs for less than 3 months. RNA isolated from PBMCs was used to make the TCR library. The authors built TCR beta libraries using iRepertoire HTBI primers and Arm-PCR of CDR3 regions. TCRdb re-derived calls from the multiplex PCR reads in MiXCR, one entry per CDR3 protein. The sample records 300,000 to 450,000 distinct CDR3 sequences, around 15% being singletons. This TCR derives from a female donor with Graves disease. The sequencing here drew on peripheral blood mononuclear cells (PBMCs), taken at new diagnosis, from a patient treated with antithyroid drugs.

The CDR3 protein is CASGLSPRKNTEAFF. DNA of the CDR3: TGTGCTAGTGGTTTGTCCCCCCGCAAGAACACTGAAGCTTTCTTT. V gene TRBV12-5 combines with J gene TRBJ1-1; D gene ambiguous. The germline CDR1 and CDR2 sequences are LGHNT and FRNRAP. The CDR3 is 15 amino acids. V was pared by 2 bases and J by 1 base, with 11 bases between.